A single sample gave rise to the 3 T cell receptor beta chains below, sequenced in a study of early T cells in non-severe SARS-CoV-2 infection. TCRdb used MiXCR to reprocess the 5' RACE reads, holding one entry per CDR3 protein. The profile covers fewer than 25,000 distinct CDR3 sequences, with about 4.4% appearing a single time and roughly 5.7% taken by the ten largest. Sequencing was performed on whole blood. The origin of the receptors is an adult who was a healthcare worker with PCR-confirmed SARS-CoV-2 infection or an uninfected control (not recorded which).

The sample holds many counts of this clonotype. The V and J genes are TRBV3-1 and TRBJ1-2; D gene ambiguous. The V and J ends lost 1 base and 5 bases respectively, with 8 bases between them. This CDR3 region has 13 residues. Per the germline V gene, CDR1 is LGHDT and CDR2 is YNNKEL (reference sequence). This CDR3 reads CASSQGPIYGYTF. CDR3 in DNA: TGTGCCAGCAGCCAAGGACCTATTTATGGCTACACCTTC.

The genes are TRBV10-3 and TRBJ1-1; a weak D match, TRBD1 (5 bases). The CDR3 loop spans 14 amino acids. Germline V gene data show CDR1 as ENHRY and CDR2 as SYGVKD. Trimming removed 1 base from V and 5 bases from J, with 11 bases in between. CDR3 protein: CAISEFGGNTEAFF. CDR3 nucleotide sequence: TGTGCCATCAGTGAGTTTGGGGGTAATACTGAAGCTTTCTTT.

This clonotype was seen repeatedly, ten times or more. CDR3 bases: TGCAGTGCGCGGACTAGCGGGAACACCGGGGAGCTGTTTTTT. Amino acid sequence: CSARTSGNTGELFF. The chain carries TRBV20-1 and TRBJ2-2; 10 bases map to TRBD2. CDR1 and CDR2 (germline): DFQATT, SNEGSKA (reference sequence). V was pared by 6 bases and J by 1 base, with 2 bases of the junction left unmatched. The length of the CDR3 is 14 residues.